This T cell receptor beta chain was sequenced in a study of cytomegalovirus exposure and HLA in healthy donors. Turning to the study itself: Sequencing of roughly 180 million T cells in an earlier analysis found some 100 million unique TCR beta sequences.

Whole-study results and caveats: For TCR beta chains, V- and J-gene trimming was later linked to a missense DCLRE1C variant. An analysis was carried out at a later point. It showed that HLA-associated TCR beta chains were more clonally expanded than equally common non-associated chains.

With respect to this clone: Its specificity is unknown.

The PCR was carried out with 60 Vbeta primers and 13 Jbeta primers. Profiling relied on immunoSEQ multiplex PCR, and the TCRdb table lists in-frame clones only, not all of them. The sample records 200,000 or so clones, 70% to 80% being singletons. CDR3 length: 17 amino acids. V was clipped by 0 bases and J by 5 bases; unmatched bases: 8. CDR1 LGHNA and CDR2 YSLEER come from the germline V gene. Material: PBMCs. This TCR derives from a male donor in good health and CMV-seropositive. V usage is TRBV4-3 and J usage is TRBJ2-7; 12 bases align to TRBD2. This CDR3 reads CASSQDLTSGGHNEQYF. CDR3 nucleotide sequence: TGCGCCAGCAGCCAAGATCTAACTAGCGGGGGGCACAACGAGCAGTACTTC.